The 8 T cell receptor beta chains below all came from one sample that was sequenced in a study of T cells after yellow fever vaccination. One entry per CDR3 protein results from TCRdb running MiXCR on the 5' RACE reads. The sample lists some 200,000 distinct CDR3 sequences; 3.2% were seen once. Sequenced material: CD4+ T cells sorted from PBMCs, taken 10 days after the yellow fever booster vaccination. The receptors were gathered from a man between 18 and 35 years old who received the YFV17D yellow fever vaccine.

This clonotype was seen repeatedly, ten times or more. The chain links TRBV30 to TRBJ1-1, with D unresolved. Trimming left V 0 bases short and J 11 bases short, with 16 bases between. The CDR3 extends over 13 amino acids. The germline gives CDR1 GTSNPN, CDR2 SVGIG (reference sequence). The CDR3 loop reads CAWSVEGRGEAFF. The CDR3 region has the DNA TGTGCCTGGAGTGTTGAGGGTCGGGGTGAGGCTTTCTTT.

This clonotype occurred a few times. This chain connects TRBV19 to TRBJ1-2; unclear D gene. V lost 6 bases and J lost 2, with 7 bases in between. The CDR3 is 12 residues long. Germline CDR1 reads LNHDA; CDR2 reads SQIVND (reference sequence). The CDR3 loop is CASREQNYGYTF. CDR3 sequence (DNA): TGTGCCAGTAGGGAACAGAACTATGGCTACACCTTC.

There are a few counts of this clonotype. The chain has TRBV5-4 and TRBJ2-3; 8 nucleotides match TRBD1. Per germline, CDR1 SGHNT and CDR2 YYREEE (reference sequence). This CDR3 spans 14 amino acids. The V and J ends lost 5 bases and 4 bases, in that order; junction bases with no gene match: 6. The CDR3 here is CASSGQGSADTQYF. In DNA form, the CDR3 reads TGTGCCAGCAGTGGACAGGGTTCCGCAGATACGCAGTATTTT.

There are many counts of this clonotype. The V and J genes are TRBV5-6 and TRBJ1-2, with D perhaps matching TRBD1 (5 bases). V dropped 0 bases and J dropped 8 bases, with 14 bases sitting between them. Germline loops: CDR1 SGHDT, CDR2 YYEEEE. CDR3 length: 14 amino acids. CDR3 residues: CASSLVWQGEGYTF. The CDR3 DNA sequence: TGTGCCAGCAGCTTGGTTTGGCAGGGTGAAGGCTACACCTTC.

This clonotype was seen at least ten times. This chain joins TRBV6-5 and TRBJ2-7; perhaps TRBD1 as D (5 bases). The CDR3 runs to 15 residues. Trimming stripped 2 bases from V and 6 bases from J, with 17 bases between. Per the germline V gene, CDR1 is MNHEY and CDR2 is SVGAGI. The CDR3 here is CASSYRQTAGVEQYF. The CDR3 DNA reads TGTGCCAGCAGTTACCGGCAGACAGCCGGTGTCGAGCAGTACTTC.

This clonotype was observed at least ten times. The chain employs TRBV10-3 and TRBJ2-1; D gene unclear. V gave up 2 bases and J gave up 8 bases, with 7 bases separating them. Germline CDR1 and CDR2: ENHRY and SYGVKD. The CDR3 is 12 amino acids. The CDR3 sequence is CAISETFDEQFF. The CDR3 region has the DNA TGTGCCATCAGTGAGACGTTTGATGAGCAGTTCTTC.

The rearrangement joins TRBV29-1 to TRBJ1-6; TRBD1 matches 7 bases. V was pared by 4 bases and J by 10 bases, with 7 bases of the junction left unmatched. The germline gives CDR1 SQVTM, CDR2 ANQGSEA. The CDR3 spans 13 residues. The CDR3 DNA sequence: TGCAGCGTTGCCGGGACAGTAGGATCACCCCTCCACTTT. The encoded protein is CSVAGTVGSPLHF.

This clonotype showed up many times. The genes are TRBV4-3 and TRBJ2-7, with D possibly being TRBD1 (7 bases). The CDR3 has 15 amino acids. The germline V and J ends were trimmed by 3 bases and 5 bases, with 17 bases remaining between them. Germline CDR1 LGHNA, CDR2 YSLEER. The CDR3 region is CASSQEEGAKDEQYF. The CDR3 nucleotides are TGCGCCAGCAGCCAGGAGGAGGGGGCGAAGGACGAGCAGTACTTC.